The present entry profiles one T cell receptor (beta chain) with its context. A much bigger clone sits one base away, suggesting this may be a read error. Using a J-beta primer mix together with a sample-barcoded 5' primer, a second PCR was run for about 7 to 12 cycles. TCRdb ran MiXCR on the 5' RACE reads and lists one entry per CDR3 protein. The top ten clones hold 7.7% of a sample with roughly 1,700,000 distinct CDR3 sequences, about 30% of them seen once. The data are from a study of blood T cells in healthy people across ages. The overall study: Roughly one uniquely barcoded beta molecule per two T cells was captured.

V lost 7 bases and J 0 bases, leaving 14 bases between the germline ends. Germline-derived CDR1 and CDR2 are SGHRS and YFSETQ. The CDR3 totals 14 residues. Sequencing input: blood. The clonotype comes from a woman in her twenties or thirties in good health. The chain has TRBV5-1 and TRBJ2-7, with D tentatively TRBD1 (6 bases). The chain's CDR3 is CASGDTGSSYEQYF. The CDR3, as DNA: TGCGCCAGCGGCGACACAGGGTCCTCCTACGAGCAGTACTTC.